A single sample gave rise to the 20 T cell receptor beta chains below, sequenced in a study of blood T cells in healthy people across ages. The authors ran a second PCR of roughly 6 to 12 cycles using a sample-barcoded 5' primer and a J-beta primer mix. TCRdb analysed the 5' RACE reads with MiXCR anew, one entry per CDR3 protein. Of roughly 800,000 distinct CDR3 sequences listed, roughly 35% are singletons. Sequencing was done on a sample of blood. Every receptor here comes from a man aged 18 to 30 in good health.

The table lists this clonotype with many counts. V gene TRBV4-2 combines with J gene TRBJ2-7; 7 bases match TRBD1. Trimming removed 0 bases from V and 2 bases from J; junction bases left unmatched: 13. Looked up from germline, CDR1 is LGHNA and CDR2 is YNFKEQ. The CDR3 is 18 residues long. In DNA, the CDR3 is TGTGCCAGCAGCCAAGACGCACCCTTGGGACAGAAACCCTACGAGCAGTACTTC. Its protein product is CASSQDAPLGQKPYEQYF.

This clonotype was found a few times. The rearrangement joins TRBV5-1 to TRBJ2-5; D is perhaps TRBD2 (7 bases). V lost 3 bases and J lost 2, with 14 bases in between. Germline CDR1 SGHRS, CDR2 YFSETQ. There are 15 residues in the CDR3. The DNA for the CDR3 is TGCGCCAGCAGCTCCTGGGGGGGCAGTCAAGAGACCCAGTACTTC. It encodes CASSSWGGSQETQYF.

This clonotype was seen just once. The rearrangement uses TRBV7-2 and TRBJ1-3; no clear D gene. V was clipped by 1 base and J by 2 bases, with 9 bases between them. The CDR3 extends over 15 amino acids. Per the germline V gene, CDR1 is SGHTA and CDR2 is FQGNSA. Here the CDR3 DNA reads TGTGCCAGCAGCTTAGAGGCGGCTACTGGAAACACCATATATTTT. This sequence encodes CASSLEAATGNTIYF.

The rearrangement joins TRBV5-1 to TRBJ2-3; D gene unclear. Looked up from germline, CDR1 is SGHRS and CDR2 is YFSETQ. The CDR3 is 14 amino acids. Deletions cut 2 bases from V and 6 bases from J, with 13 bases between. The CDR3 DNA reads TGCGCCAGCAGCTTCCCCGACATTGCGGATACGCAGTATTTT. Translating it yields CASSFPDIADTQYF.

The CDR3 reads CASSQTGGETQFF. The DNA for the CDR3 is TGCGCCAGCAGCCAAACAGGGGGAGAGACCCAGTTCTTC. The chain joins TRBV4-3 to TRBJ2-1; 8 positions match TRBD1. Germline V gene sequence: CDR1 LGHNA, CDR2 YSLEER. This CDR3 region has 13 residues. With 2 bases clipped from V and 13 bases from J, the junction kept 7 bases outside the gene matches.

The chain couples TRBV10-3 to TRBJ2-3, with 8 bases identical to TRBD1. J was trimmed by 5 bases and V by 6 bases; bases with no gene match: 7. Germline lookup yields CDR1 ENHRY and CDR2 SYGVKD. This CDR3 spans 14 amino acids. The CDR3 DNA reads as TGTGCCATCAGGCCGGACAGGGAAGGAGATACGCAGTATTTT. Translated: CAIRPDREGDTQYF.

The chain has TRBV5-6 and TRBJ1-4, with D hard to call. V lost 2 bases, J lost 0 bases, and 8 bases lay in between. The CDR3 spans 15 residues. Per germline, CDR1 SGHDT and CDR2 YYEEEE. The CDR3 is CASSLVTATNEKLFF. CDR3 DNA sequence: TGTGCCAGCAGCTTAGTGACGGCAACTAATGAAAAACTGTTTTTT.

This clonotype has ten or more counts. The chain has TRBV7-2 and TRBJ2-7, with D tentatively TRBD2 (6 bases). The V end was cut by 5 bases, the J end by 0 bases, with 14 bases between. Germline assignment: CDR1 SGHTA and CDR2 FQGNSA. The CDR3 runs 15 residues. In nucleotides, the CDR3 is TGTGCCAGCAGCCCGCCGGTCGGGAGCTCCTACGAGCAGTACTTC. It codes for CASSPPVGSSYEQYF. The complete variable domain, with remaining parts taken from reference TRBV7-2 and TRBJ2-7, reads GAGVSQSPSNKVTEKGKDVELRCDPISGHTALYWYRQSLGQGLEFLIYFQGNSAPDKSGLPSDRFSAERTGGSVSTLTIQRTQQEDSAVYLCASSPPVGSSYEQYFGPGTRLTVT.

CDR3 residues: CASSLNPDTIYF. The CDR3 region has the DNA TGTGCCAGCAGTTTAAATCCAGACACCATATATTTT. V gene TRBV12-3 or TRBV12-4 combines with J gene TRBJ1-3; no clear D. There are 12 residues in the CDR3. Trimming stripped 2 bases from V and 8 bases from J, with 7 bases between.

The chain employs TRBV11-2 and TRBJ2-3; 12 bases map to TRBD2. With 4 bases clipped from V and 2 bases from J, the junction kept 10 bases outside the gene matches. The germline V gene encodes CDR1 SGHAT and CDR2 FQNNGV. The CDR3 covers 18 residues. CDR3 nucleotides: TGTGCCAGCAGCTCTCTCTCCGCTAGCGGGGGGGTCACAGATACGCAGTATTTT. Encoded protein: CASSSLSASGGVTDTQYF.

The rearrangement links TRBV9 to TRBJ1-3; D remains ambiguous. The germline V gene has CDR1 SGDLS and CDR2 YYNGEE. CDR3 size: 15 residues. V was trimmed by 3 bases and J by 2 bases, leaving 12 bases between them. The CDR3 is CASSGESDAGNTIYF. CDR3 sequence (DNA): TGTGCCAGCAGCGGTGAGTCTGACGCTGGAAACACCATATATTTT. Full variable domain (remainder filled in from reference TRBV9 and TRBJ1-3): DSGVTQTPKHLITATGQRVTLRCSPRSGDLSVYWYQQSLDQGLQFLIQYYNGEERAKGNILERFSAQQFPDLHSELNLSSLELGDSALYFCASSGESDAGNTIYFGEGSWLTVV.

The chain links TRBV18 to TRBJ1-2; TRBD1 matches at 7 bases. The CDR3 is 15 residues long. V lost 2 bases, J lost 1 base, and 4 bases stayed unmatched. Germline V gene sequence: CDR1 KGHSH, CDR2 LQKENI. The CDR3 nucleotides are TGTGCCAGCTCACCAGCGGGACAGATTAACTATGGCTACACCTTC. Protein product: CASSPAGQINYGYTF.

The genes are TRBV6-2 or TRBV6-3 and TRBJ2-3; 9 nucleotides align to TRBD2. Germline V gene lookup returns CDR1 MNHEY and CDR2 SVGEGT. This CDR3 has 16 residues. V lost 6 bases and J lost 5; bases outside the gene matches: 12. In DNA, the CDR3 is TGTGCCAGCAGGAACGATGGGCGGGGGGGCCGAGATACGCAGTATTTT. This sequence encodes CASRNDGRGGRDTQYF.

The chain is built from TRBV12-3 or TRBV12-4 and TRBJ2-1; TRBD2 agrees at 11 bases. J lost 2 bases, V lost 3 bases, and 9 bases had no gene match. There are 18 residues in the CDR3. CDR3 in DNA: TGTGCCAGCAGTTTCGGTAGCGGGGGGGCTTGGGCCTACAATGAGCAGTTCTTC. This sequence encodes CASSFGSGGAWAYNEQFF.

This clonotype appeared a single time. The chain employs TRBV5-1 and TRBJ1-4, with 9 bases matching TRBD1. The CDR3 is 16 residues long. Germline V gives CDR1 SGHRS, CDR2 YFSETQ. The junction had 11 bases not matched to a gene; V was cut back by 5 bases and J by 6 bases. The CDR3: CASSITPGTGYEKLFF. CDR3 coding DNA: TGCGCCAGCAGTATTACCCCCGGGACAGGGTATGAAAAACTGTTTTTT.

The rearrangement uses TRBV7-9 and TRBJ1-3; D not certain. The V gene lost 7 bases and the J gene lost 0 bases, with 7 bases spanning the gap. The length of the CDR3 is 13 residues. The germline gives CDR1 SEHNR, CDR2 FQNEAQ (reference sequence). The CDR3 here is CASILASGNTIYF. CDR3 in DNA: TGTGCCAGCATATTGGCCTCTGGAAACACCATATATTTT.

The chain combines TRBV9 with TRBJ1-2; possible D gene TRBD1, 6 bases. Trimming removed 4 bases at V and 0 bases at J, with 13 bases between. The CDR3 runs 15 residues. From germline, CDR1 is SGDLS and CDR2 YYNGEE. This CDR3 reads CASSPGAPTNYGYTF. Here the CDR3 DNA reads TGTGCCAGCAGCCCAGGGGCCCCTACTAACTATGGCTACACCTTC.

This clonotype was detected a few times. The chain recombines TRBV6-2 or TRBV6-3 with TRBJ2-1; D is perhaps TRBD1 (5 bases). V lost 6 bases and J 9 bases, leaving 9 bases between the germline ends. Germline assignment: CDR1 MNHEY and CDR2 SVGEGT. CDR3 size: 11 residues. The CDR3 sequence: CASSRAVEQFF. CDR3 bases: TGTGCCAGCAGCAGGGCTGTTGAGCAGTTCTTC.

The table lists this clonotype with a few counts. The gene calls are TRBV6-2 or TRBV6-3 and TRBJ2-1; D is possibly TRBD2 (6 bases). The CDR3 is made up of 15 amino acids. Trimming removed 2 bases at V and 1 base at J, with 9 bases between. Germline CDR1 is MNHEY and CDR2 is SVGEGT. The CDR3 DNA reads as TGTGCCAGCAGTTACCCGGAGGGATCCTACAATGAGCAGTTCTTC. Translating it yields CASSYPEGSYNEQFF.

The count of this clonotype is one. The chain uses TRBV20-1 and TRBJ2-7, with D perhaps matching TRBD1 (6 bases). The CDR3 spans 11 residues. The V end was cut by 1 base, the J end by 7 bases, with 8 bases between. From germline, CDR1 is DFQATT and CDR2 SNEGSKA (reference sequence). CDR3 coding DNA: TGCAGTGCTAGAGGGGACAATGAGCAGTACTTC. It codes for CSARGDNEQYF.